Listed below are T cell receptor beta chains from one sample, sequenced in a study of shared clonotypes between healthy human individuals. Sequencing was performed with immunoSEQ multiplex PCR; in TCRdb, only in-frame clones are kept and a portion is missing. The sample shows hundreds of thousands of clones, approximately 96% of them seen only once. Sequenced input: naive CD8+ T cells sorted from blood. The receptors derive from a woman aged 25 to 39 in good health. Each CDR3 is given with its conserved first and last residue. Each record gives: J gene, V gene, clone size, D gene, CDR3 DNA, CDR3 protein. D genes are given only for firm matches. Expanded clones are given a class, and other clones once, few, many or no size at all.

>TRBJ1-5|TRBV15|once|TRBD1
TGTGCCACCAGCAGCGGGACAGGGAATCAGCCCCAGCATTTT
CATSSGTGNQPQHF
>TRBJ1-2|TRBV19|.|.
TGTGCCAGTAGTGCCAGTGGCTACACCTTC
CASSASGYTF
>TRBJ1-4|TRBV4-1|.|.
TGCGCCAGCAGCCAATCGATCCGCGGGGGCCTTAATGAAAAACTGTTTTTT
CASSQSIRGGLNEKLFF
>TRBJ1-5|TRBV27|.|.
TGTGCCAGCAGTCCTGTATGGGGGGCGAGCAATCAGCCCCAGCATTTT
CASSPVWGASNQPQHF
>TRBJ2-7|TRBV5-3|.|.
TGTGCCAGAAGCTTGGGACCTCTTCCCCACGAGCAGTACTTC
CARSLGPLPHEQYF
>TRBJ2-7|TRBV7-9|.|.
TGTGCCAGCAGCTTAAGAGACGAGCAGTACTTC
CASSLRDEQYF
>TRBJ2-7|TRBV30|once|TRBD2
TGTGCCTGGAGTAGTGTTAGCGGGAGGGAGGAGCAGTACTTC
CAWSSVSGREEQYF
>TRBJ2-2|TRBV9|.|.
TGTGCCAGCAGCGCGTTAGCCGGGGAGCTGTTTTTT
CASSALAGELFF
>TRBJ1-2|TRBV28|.|TRBD1
TGTGCCAGCAGTTGGGGGACAGTATATGGCTACACCTTC
CASSWGTVYGYTF
>TRBJ2-7|TRBV5-4|.|TRBD2
TGTGCCAGCAGCTTGAGCGGGGTAGGATACGAGCAGTACTTC
CASSLSGVGYEQYF
>TRBJ2-7|TRBV4-1|.|.
TGCGCCAGCAGCCGAAAGACAGTGGGAACCTCCTACGAGCAGTACTTC
CASSRKTVGTSYEQYF
>TRBJ2-7|TRBV28|.|.
TGTGCCAGCAGTGCGTCCTACGAGCAGTACTTC
CASSASYEQYF
>TRBJ1-1|TRBV27|.|.
TGTGCCAGCAGTCGGAGGGGCCTGAACACTGAAGCTTTCTTT
CASSRRGLNTEAFF
>TRBJ2-5|TRBV28|.|TRBD2
TGTGCCAGCAGTTTGGACTGGGCGGGAGGTACGTGGGAGACCCAGTACTTC
CASSLDWAGGTWETQYF
>TRBJ1-3|TRBV5-4|.|.
TGTGCCAGCAGCTTGGGGACAGCTGGAAACACCATATATTTT
CASSLGTAGNTIYF
>TRBJ2-5|TRBV29-1|.|.
TGCAGCGTTGAGGAGCATCAGGGGACCCAGTACTTC
CSVEEHQGTQYF
>TRBJ1-1|TRBV11-3|once|.
TGTGCCAGCAGTTTCCGGGGTAGCACTGAAGCTTTCTTT
CASSFRGSTEAFF
>TRBJ1-5|TRBV19|.|.
TGTGCCAGTAGTATCACTCGACACCGTTCCCTAGATCAGCCCCAGCATTTT
CASSITRHRSLDQPQHF
>TRBJ1-2|TRBV19|.|.
TGTGCCAGTAGTATTTTGGGAGGGCCACATGGCTACACCTTC
CASSILGGPHGYTF
>TRBJ1-5|TRBV28|.|.
TGTGCCAGCAGTCGTAGATTCGGGGAGGAGCGGGGCAATCAGCCCCAGCATTTT
CASSRRFGEERGNQPQHF